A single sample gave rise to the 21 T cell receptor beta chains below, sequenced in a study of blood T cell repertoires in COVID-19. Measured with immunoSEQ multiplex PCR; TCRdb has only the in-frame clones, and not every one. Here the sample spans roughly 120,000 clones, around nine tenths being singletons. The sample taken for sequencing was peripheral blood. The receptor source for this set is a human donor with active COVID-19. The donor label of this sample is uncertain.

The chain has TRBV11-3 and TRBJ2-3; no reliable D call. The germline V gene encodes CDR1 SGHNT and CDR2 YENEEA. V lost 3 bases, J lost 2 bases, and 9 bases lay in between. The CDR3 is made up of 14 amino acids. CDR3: CASSFGQDTDTQYF. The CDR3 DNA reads TGTGCCAGCAGCTTTGGGCAGGACACAGATACGCAGTATTTT.

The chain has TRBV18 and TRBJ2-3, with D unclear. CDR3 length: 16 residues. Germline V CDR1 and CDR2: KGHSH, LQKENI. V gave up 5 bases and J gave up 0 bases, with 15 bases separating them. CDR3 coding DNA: TGTGCCAGCTCAGGCAGGTCAAGGATGAGCACAGATACGCAGTATTTT. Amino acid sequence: CASSGRSRMSTDTQYF.

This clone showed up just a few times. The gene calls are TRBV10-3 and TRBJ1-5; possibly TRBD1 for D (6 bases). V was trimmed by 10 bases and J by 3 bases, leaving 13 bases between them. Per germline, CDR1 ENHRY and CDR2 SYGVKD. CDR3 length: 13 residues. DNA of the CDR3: TGTGCCACCAAGGGGGAGCTCAATCAGCCCCAGCATTTT. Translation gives CATKGELNQPQHF.

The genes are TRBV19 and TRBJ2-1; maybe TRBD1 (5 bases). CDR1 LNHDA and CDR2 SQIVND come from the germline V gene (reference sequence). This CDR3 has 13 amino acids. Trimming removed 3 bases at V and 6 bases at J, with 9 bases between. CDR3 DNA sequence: TGTGCCAGTAGTATCGACAGTTTCAATGAGCAGTTCTTC. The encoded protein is CASSIDSFNEQFF.

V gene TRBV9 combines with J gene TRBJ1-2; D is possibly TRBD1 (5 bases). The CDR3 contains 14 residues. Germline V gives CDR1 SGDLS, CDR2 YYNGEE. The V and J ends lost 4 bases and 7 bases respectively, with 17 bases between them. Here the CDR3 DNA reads TGTGCCAGCAGCCCCGACACAGGTTACTTTGGCTACACCTTC. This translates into CASSPDTGYFGYTF. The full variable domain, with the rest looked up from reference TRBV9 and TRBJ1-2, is DSGVTQTPKHLITATGQRVTLRCSPRSGDLSVYWYQQSLDQGLQFLIQYYNGEERAKGNILERFSAQQFPDLHSELNLSSLELGDSALYFCASSPDTGYFGYTFGSGTRLTVV.

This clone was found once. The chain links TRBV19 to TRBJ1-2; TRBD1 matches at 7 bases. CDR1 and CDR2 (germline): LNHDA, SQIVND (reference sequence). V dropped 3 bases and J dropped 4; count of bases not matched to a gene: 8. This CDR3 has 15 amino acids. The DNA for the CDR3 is TGTGCCAGTAGTATGGGGACAGTGTCACTCTATGGCTACACCTTC. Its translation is CASSMGTVSLYGYTF.

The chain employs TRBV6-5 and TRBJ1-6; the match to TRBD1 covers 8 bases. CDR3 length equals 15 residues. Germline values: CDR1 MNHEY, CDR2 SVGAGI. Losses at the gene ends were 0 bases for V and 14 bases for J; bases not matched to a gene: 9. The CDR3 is CASSYSMTGARTLHF. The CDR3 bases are TGTGCCAGCAGTTACTCGATGACAGGGGCACGTACCCTCCACTTT.

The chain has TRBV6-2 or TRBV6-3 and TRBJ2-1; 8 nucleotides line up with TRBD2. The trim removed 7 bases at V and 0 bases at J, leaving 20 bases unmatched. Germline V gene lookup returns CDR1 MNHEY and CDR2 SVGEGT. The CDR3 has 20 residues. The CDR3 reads CASIPYRGGRTTGSYNEQFF. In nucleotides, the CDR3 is TGTGCCAGCATCCCCTATCGGGGGGGGCGAACCACCGGCTCCTACAATGAGCAGTTCTTC.

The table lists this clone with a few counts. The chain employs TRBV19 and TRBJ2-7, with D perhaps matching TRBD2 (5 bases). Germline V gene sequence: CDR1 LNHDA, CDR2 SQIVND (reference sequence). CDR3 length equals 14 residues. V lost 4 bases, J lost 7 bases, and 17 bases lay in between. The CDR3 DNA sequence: TGTGCCAGTAGTAAAAGCGGACCTCTTTTAGAGCAGTACTTC. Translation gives CASSKSGPLLEQYF. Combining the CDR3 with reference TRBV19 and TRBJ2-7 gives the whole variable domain DGGITQSPKYLFRKEGQNVTLSCEQNLNHDAMYWYRQDPGQGLRLIYYSQIVNDFQKGDIAEGYSVSREKKESFPLTVTSAQKNPTAFYLCASSKSGPLLEQYFGPGTRLTVT.

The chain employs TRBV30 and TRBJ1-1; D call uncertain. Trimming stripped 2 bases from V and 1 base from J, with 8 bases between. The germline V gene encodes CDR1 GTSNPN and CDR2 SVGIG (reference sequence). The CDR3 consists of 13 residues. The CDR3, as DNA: TGTGCCTGGAGTTCGTCGTGGAACACTGAAGCTTTCTTT. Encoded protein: CAWSSSWNTEAFF.

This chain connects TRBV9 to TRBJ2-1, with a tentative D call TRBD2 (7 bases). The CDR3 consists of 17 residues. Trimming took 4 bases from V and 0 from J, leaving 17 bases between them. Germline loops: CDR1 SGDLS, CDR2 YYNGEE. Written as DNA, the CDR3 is TGTGCCAGCAGCAAAATGGACGGGGGGCTCTCCTACAATGAGCAGTTCTTC. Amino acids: CASSKMDGGLSYNEQFF.

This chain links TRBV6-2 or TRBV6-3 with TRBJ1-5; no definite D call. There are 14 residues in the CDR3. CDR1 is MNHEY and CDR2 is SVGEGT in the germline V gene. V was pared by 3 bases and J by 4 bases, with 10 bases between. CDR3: CASSYTRINQPQHF. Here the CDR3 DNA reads TGTGCCAGCAGTTATACGCGGATTAATCAGCCCCAGCATTTT.

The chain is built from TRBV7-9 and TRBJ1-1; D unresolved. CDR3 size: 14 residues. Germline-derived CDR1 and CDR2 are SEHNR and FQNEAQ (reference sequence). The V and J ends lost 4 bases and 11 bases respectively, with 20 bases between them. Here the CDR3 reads CASSSLSDSSMAFF. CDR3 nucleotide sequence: TGTGCCAGCAGCTCTCTAAGCGATTCCAGTATGGCTTTCTTT.

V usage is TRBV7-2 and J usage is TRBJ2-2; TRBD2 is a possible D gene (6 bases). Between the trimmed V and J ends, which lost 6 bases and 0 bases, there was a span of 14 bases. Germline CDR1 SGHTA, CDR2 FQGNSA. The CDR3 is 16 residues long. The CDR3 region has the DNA TGTGCCAGCAGATATACTAGCAGAACGAACACCGGGGAGCTGTTTTTT. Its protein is CASRYTSRTNTGELFF.

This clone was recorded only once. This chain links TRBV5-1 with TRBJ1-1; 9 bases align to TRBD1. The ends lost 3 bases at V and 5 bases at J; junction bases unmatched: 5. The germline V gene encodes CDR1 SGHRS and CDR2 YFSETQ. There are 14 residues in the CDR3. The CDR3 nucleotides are TGCGCCAGCAGCTACAGGGGGCCTGGGACTGAAGCTTTCTTT. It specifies CASSYRGPGTEAFF.

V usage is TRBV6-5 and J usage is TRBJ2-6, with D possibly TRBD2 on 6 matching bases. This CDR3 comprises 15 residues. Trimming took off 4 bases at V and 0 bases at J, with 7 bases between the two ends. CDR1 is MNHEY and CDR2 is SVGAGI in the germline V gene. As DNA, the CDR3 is TGTGCCAGCAGTTTACTAGCCTCTGGGGCCAACGTCCTGACTTTC. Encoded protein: CASSLLASGANVLTF.

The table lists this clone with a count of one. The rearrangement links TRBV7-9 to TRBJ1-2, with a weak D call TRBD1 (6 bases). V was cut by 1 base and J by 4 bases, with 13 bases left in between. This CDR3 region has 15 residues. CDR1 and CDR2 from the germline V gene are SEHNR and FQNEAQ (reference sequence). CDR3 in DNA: TGTGCCAGCAGCTTAGATTTTGGGGGCACCTATGGCTACACCTTC. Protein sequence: CASSLDFGGTYGYTF.

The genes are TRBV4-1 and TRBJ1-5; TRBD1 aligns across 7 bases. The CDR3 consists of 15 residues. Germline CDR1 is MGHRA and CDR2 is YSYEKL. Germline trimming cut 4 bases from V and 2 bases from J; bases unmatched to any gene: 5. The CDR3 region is CASSPGQVGNQPQHF. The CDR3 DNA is TGCGCCAGCAGCCCAGGACAGGTTGGCAATCAGCCCCAGCATTTT.

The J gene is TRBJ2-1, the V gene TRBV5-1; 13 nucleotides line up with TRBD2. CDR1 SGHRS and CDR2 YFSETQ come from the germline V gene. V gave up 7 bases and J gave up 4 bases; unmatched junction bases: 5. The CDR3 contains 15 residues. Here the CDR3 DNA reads TGCGCCAGCCGAACACTAGCGGGGGGGTACAATGAGCAGTTCTTC. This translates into CASRTLAGGYNEQFF.

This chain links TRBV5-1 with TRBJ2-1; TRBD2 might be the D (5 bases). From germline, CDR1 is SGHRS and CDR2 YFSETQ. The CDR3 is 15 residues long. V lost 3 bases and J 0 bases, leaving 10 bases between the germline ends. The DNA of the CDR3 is TGCGCCAGCAGCTCGGACTCAAGCTCCTACAATGAGCAGTTCTTC. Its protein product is CASSSDSSSYNEQFF. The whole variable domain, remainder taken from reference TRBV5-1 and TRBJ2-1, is KAGVTQTPRYLIKTRGQQVTLSCSPISGHRSVSWYQQTPGQGLQFLFEYFSETQRNKGNFPGRFSGRQFSNSRSEMNVSTLELGDSALYLCASSSDSSSYNEQFFGPGTRLTVL.

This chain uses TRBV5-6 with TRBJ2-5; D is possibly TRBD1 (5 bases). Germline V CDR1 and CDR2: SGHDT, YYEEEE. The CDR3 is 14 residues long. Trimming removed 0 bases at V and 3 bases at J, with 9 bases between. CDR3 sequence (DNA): TGTGCCAGCAGCTTGGCTGGGGCCGAAGAGACCCAGTACTTC. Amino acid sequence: CASSLAGAEETQYF.